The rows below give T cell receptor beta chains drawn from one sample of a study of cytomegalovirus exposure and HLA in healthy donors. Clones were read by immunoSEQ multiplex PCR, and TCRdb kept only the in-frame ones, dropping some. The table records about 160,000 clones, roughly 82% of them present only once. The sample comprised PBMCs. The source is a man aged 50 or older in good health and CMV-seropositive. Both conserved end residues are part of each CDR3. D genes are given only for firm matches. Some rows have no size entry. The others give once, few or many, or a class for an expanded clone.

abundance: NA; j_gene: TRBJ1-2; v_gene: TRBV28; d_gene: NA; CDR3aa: CASSFGTGGDGYTF; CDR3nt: TGTGCCAGCAGTTTCGGCACCGGAGGTGATGGCTACACCTTC
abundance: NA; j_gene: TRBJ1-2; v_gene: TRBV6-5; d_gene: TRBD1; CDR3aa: CASSTPGQANYGYTF; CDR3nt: TGTGCCAGCAGTACCCCTGGACAGGCTAACTATGGCTACACCTTC
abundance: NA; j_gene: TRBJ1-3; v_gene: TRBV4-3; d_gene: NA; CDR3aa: CASSPNIVGVSGNTIYF; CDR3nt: TGCGCCAGCAGCCCCAATATAGTCGGGGTCAGTGGAAACACCATATATTTT
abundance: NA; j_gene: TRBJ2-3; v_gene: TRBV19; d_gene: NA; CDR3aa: CASSMGQVTDTQYF; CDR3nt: TGTGCCAGTAGTATGGGGCAAGTTACAGATACGCAGTATTTT
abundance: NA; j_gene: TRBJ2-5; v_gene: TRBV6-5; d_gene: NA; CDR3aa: CASIHEVHYKTQYF; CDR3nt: TGTGCCAGCATCCACGAGGTACACTATAAGACCCAGTACTTC
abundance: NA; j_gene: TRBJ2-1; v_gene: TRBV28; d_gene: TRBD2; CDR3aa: CASISSGSYEQFF; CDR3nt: TGTGCCAGCATAAGTAGCGGGAGCTATGAGCAGTTCTTC
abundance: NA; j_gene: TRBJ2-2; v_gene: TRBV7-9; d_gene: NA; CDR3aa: CASSLRDPGELFF; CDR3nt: TGTGCCAGCAGCTTACGAGATCCCGGGGAGCTGTTTTTT
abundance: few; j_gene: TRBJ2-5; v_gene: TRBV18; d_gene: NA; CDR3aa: CASSPYQETQYF; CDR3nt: TGTGCCAGCTCACCCTACCAAGAGACCCAGTACTTC
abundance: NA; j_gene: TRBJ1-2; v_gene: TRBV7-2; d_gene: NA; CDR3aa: CASSRRGGEGYGYTF; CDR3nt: TGTGCCAGCAGCCGTCGCGGGGGTGAGGGGTATGGCTACACCTTC
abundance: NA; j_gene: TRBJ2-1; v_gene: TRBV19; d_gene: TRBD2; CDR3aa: CASTLAGDCLGNEQFF; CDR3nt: TGTGCCAGTACCCTAGCGGGGGACTGCCTCGGGAATGAGCAGTTCTTC
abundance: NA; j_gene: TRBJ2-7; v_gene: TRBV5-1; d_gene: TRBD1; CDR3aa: CASSSPDRGAYEQYF; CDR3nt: TGCGCCAGCAGCTCACCCGACAGGGGTGCCTACGAGCAGTACTTC
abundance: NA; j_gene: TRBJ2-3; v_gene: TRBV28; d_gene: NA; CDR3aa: CASSLGGTGTDTQYF; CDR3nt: TGTGCCAGCAGTTTAGGAGGAACGGGCACAGATACGCAGTATTTT
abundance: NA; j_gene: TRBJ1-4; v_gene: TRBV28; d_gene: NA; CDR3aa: CAINGGAREKLFF; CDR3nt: TGTGCCATAAACGGGGGGGCAAGGGAAAAACTGTTTTTT
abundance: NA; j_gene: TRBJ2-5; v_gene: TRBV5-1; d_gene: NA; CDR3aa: CASSFGSQETQYF; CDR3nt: TGCGCCAGCAGCTTTGGCAGCCAAGAGACCCAGTACTTC
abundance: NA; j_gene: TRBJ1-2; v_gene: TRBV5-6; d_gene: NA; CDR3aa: CASSRERGGYTF; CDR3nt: TGTGCCAGCAGCCGAGAAAGGGGTGGCTACACCTTC
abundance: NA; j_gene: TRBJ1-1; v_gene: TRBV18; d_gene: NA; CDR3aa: CASSPGGAANTEAFF; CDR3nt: TGTGCCAGCTCACCGGGAGGGGCGGCTAACACTGAAGCTTTCTTT
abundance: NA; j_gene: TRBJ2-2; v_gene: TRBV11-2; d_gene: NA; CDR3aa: CAAEIPNTGELFF; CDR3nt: TGTGCCGCGGAGATACCGAACACCGGGGAGCTGTTTTTT
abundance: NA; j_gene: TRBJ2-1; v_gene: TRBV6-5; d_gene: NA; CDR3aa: CASTAINGGEQFF; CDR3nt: TGTGCCAGCACAGCAATCAACGGCGGTGAGCAGTTCTTC
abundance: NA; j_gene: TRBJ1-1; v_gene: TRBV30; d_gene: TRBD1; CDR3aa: CAGDRGGTEAFF; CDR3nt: TGTGCCGGGGACAGGGGAGGCACTGAAGCTTTCTTT
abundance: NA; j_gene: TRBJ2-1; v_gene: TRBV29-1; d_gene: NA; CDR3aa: CSVAPTGNPEQFF; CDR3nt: TGCAGCGTTGCTCCCACAGGAAACCCTGAGCAGTTCTTC
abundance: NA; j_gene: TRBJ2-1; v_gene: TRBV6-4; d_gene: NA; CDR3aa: CASSEAGASYNEQFF; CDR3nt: TGTGCCAGCAGTGAGGCGGGGGCCTCCTACAATGAGCAGTTCTTC
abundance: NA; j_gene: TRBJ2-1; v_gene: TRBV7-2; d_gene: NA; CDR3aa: CASSETRDSGEQFF; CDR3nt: TGTGCCAGCAGCGAAACCCGGGACTCAGGAGAGCAGTTCTTC